Listed below are T cell receptor beta chains from one sample, sequenced in a study of T-cell memory formation after mild COVID-19. TCRdb re-called the 5' RACE reads with MiXCR, one entry per CDR3 protein. Of hundreds of thousands of distinct CDR3 sequences listed, 25% to 30% are singletons. Specimen: PBMCs or a T cell subset sorted from them (not recorded which). The receptors come from an adult woman who had mild COVID-19 (a few samples of this study predate the infection). Cell type and time point are not known. CDR3s include the opening cysteine and the closing phenylalanine or tryptophan. The order of the fields is V gene, clone size, J gene, D gene, CDR3 DNA, CDR3 protein. The D gene is left open where the match is weak. A row's size may be missing; if present it is once, few, many or a size class.

TRBV29-1,few,TRBJ2-1,NA,TGCAGCGTTGATTATCAGCGGGACAATGAGCAGTTCTTC,CSVDYQRDNEQFF
TRBV24-1,NA,TRBJ1-2,TRBD1,TGTGCCACCAGTGATTCCCCTTGGACAGGGGGCTACTATGGCTACACCTTC,CATSDSPWTGGYYGYTF
TRBV7-9,NA,TRBJ2-1,TRBD1,TGTGCCAGCAGTCAAACCCGGACAGGGGGTTGGAATGAGCAGTTCTTC,CASSQTRTGGWNEQFF
TRBV5-1,many,TRBJ2-7,NA,TGCGCCAGCAGTACCCTGAGCGGTTCCTACGAGCAGTACTTC,CASSTLSGSYEQYF
TRBV5-1,many,TRBJ1-5,NA,TGCGCCAGCAGTCCACAGGGCCTCAACAATCAGCCCCAGCATTTT,CASSPQGLNNQPQHF
TRBV7-9,many,TRBJ2-7,NA,TGTGCCAGCAGCCCACAGGGCGCGTACGAGCAGTACTTC,CASSPQGAYEQYF
TRBV27,NA,TRBJ2-2,TRBD2,TGTGCCAGCAGCCACTACGCGGGGGCGAACACCGGGGAGCTGTTTTTT,CASSHYAGANTGELFF
TRBV7-6,NA,TRBJ2-7,TRBD1,TGTGCCAGCAGCTCCGGGACAGGGAAGACCTACGAGCAGTACTTC,CASSSGTGKTYEQYF
TRBV11-3,NA,TRBJ1-2,TRBD1,TGTGCCAGCAGCAAATCGTCAGGGGGAGGCTATGGCTACACCTTC,CASSKSSGGGYGYTF
TRBV10-3,few,TRBJ2-3,TRBD1,TGTGCCATCAGTGTGACAGGGGAACGCGCAGATACGCAGTATTTT,CAISVTGERADTQYF
TRBV7-2,NA,TRBJ2-5,TRBD2,TGTGCCAGCAGCCCCTGGACTAGCGGGAGGGGAGGGACCCAGTACTTC,CASSPWTSGRGGTQYF
TRBV21-1,few,TRBJ2-2,NA,TGTGCCAGCAGCAAAAGGGAGGGGGGACCCGCGAACACCGGGGAGCTGTTTTTT,CASSKREGGPANTGELFF
TRBV15,few,TRBJ2-1,NA,TGTGCCACCAGCAGCCCGACGTACGGAGTCAATGAGCAGTTCTTC,CATSSPTYGVNEQFF
TRBV6-1,few,TRBJ1-2,NA,TGTGCCAGCAGTGCGACGCGGGAGGACTATGGCTACACCTTC,CASSATREDYGYTF
TRBV6-1,NA,TRBJ2-5,NA,TGTGCCAGCAGTTATGGACTGGAAGAGACCCAGTACTTC,CASSYGLEETQYF
TRBV12-3/TRBV12-4,few,TRBJ2-3,TRBD1,TGTGCCAGCAGTCCCGACAGGGACGCGCAGTATTTT,CASSPDRDAQYF
TRBV7-9,NA,TRBJ2-4,TRBD2,TGTGCCAGCAGCTACCCGGGGGAGGGTCCAATTCAGTACTTC,CASSYPGEGPIQYF
TRBV5-6,NA,TRBJ2-2,TRBD1,TGTGCCAGCAGCTCGGACAGGGGACCCGGGGAGCTGTTTTTT,CASSSDRGPGELFF
TRBV7-9,NA,TRBJ2-7,NA,TGTGCCAGCAGCTTATTAGGAGGGGGAGAGCAGTACTTC,CASSLLGGGEQYF
TRBV7-9,NA,TRBJ2-7,TRBD1,TGTGCCAGCAGCCAGGTGGGGGACAGTCCCTACGAGCAGTACTTC,CASSQVGDSPYEQYF
TRBV7-9,many,TRBJ2-1,NA,TGTGCCAGCAGCTTAGAGGACTACAATGAGCAGTTCTTC,CASSLEDYNEQFF
TRBV6-2/TRBV6-3,few,TRBJ2-2,NA,TGTGCCAGCAGTTACCTCGGGACCCCCTTCAGAGGATTTACCGGGGAGCTGTTTTTT,CASSYLGTPFRGFTGELFF